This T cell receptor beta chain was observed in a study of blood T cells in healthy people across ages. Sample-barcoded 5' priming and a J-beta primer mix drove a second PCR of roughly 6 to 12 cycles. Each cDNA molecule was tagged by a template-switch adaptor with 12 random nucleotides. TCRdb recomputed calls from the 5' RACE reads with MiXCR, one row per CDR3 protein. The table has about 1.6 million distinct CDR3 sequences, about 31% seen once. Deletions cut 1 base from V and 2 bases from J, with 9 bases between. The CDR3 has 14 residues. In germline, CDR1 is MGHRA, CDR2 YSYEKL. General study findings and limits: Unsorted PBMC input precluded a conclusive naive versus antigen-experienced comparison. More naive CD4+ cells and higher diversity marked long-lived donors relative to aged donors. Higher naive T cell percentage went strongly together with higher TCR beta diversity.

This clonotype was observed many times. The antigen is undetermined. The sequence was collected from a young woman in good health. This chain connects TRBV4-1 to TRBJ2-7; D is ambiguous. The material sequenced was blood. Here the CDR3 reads CASSQGSVAYEQYF. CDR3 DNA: TGCGCCAGCAGCCAAGGGAGCGTTGCCTACGAGCAGTACTTC.